Each of the 15 T cell receptor beta chains below was sequenced from the same sample in a study of control samples from healthy donors and cancer patients. The assay was immunoSEQ multiplex PCR, and TCRdb's table has in-frame clones only and misses some. Of 70,000 to 85,000 clones in the sample, roughly nine tenths are singletons; the top ten hold 17%. Sequenced sample: blood. The receptors derive from a man aged 50-59 years in good health.

V is TRBV7-9 and J is TRBJ2-2; D is possibly TRBD2 (6 bases). The germline CDR1 and CDR2 sequences are SEHNR and FQNEAQ (reference sequence). There are 16 residues in the CDR3. V lost 3 bases and J lost 5, with 16 bases in between. CDR3 nucleotides: TGTGCCAGCAGCTTCCGTGCGCGGGGTTTGACCGGGGAGCTGTTTTTT. Translation: CASSFRARGLTGELFF.

On this clone: The junction does not match germline at one end; this may be a read error. Other nucleotide sequences in the sample specify the same CDR3. V usage is TRBV6-5 and J usage is TRBJ2-7, with no clear D. There are 12 residues in the CDR3. Germline CDR1 reads MNHEY; CDR2 reads SVGAGI. The DNA of the CDR3 is TGCGCCTCTCGAAGGGAATTTGGGGAGCAGTACTTC. Its protein is CASRREFGEQYF.

The sample holds one count of this clone. The rearrangement uses TRBV6-5 and TRBJ1-4; D call uncertain. Germline loops: CDR1 MNHEY, CDR2 SVGAGI. The CDR3 loop spans 14 amino acids. V lost 6 bases and J 7 bases, leaving 15 bases between the germline ends. The CDR3 bases are TGTGCCAGCAGCCATATCCTCGAAGGTGAAAAACTGTTTTTT. This translates into CASSHILEGEKLFF.

This clone has a single count. V is TRBV7-2 and J is TRBJ1-1; unclear D gene. The CDR3 extends over 13 amino acids. Trimming took 1 base from V and 2 from J, leaving 5 bases between them. CDR1 is SGHTA, CDR2 FQGNSA, per germline. CDR3 sequence (DNA): TGTGCCAGCAGCTTAGTAGCCAACACTGAAGCTTTCTTT. Protein: CASSLVANTEAFF.

The chain joins TRBV5-6 to TRBJ2-2; D is uncertain. V was clipped by 0 bases and J by 2 bases, with 8 bases between them. This CDR3 contains 15 residues. Germline assignment: CDR1 SGHDT and CDR2 YYEEEE. In nucleotides, the CDR3 is TGTGCCAGCAGCTTGGGGCAGAGTAACACCGGGGAGCTGTTTTTT. This sequence encodes CASSLGQSNTGELFF.

The chain combines TRBV14 with TRBJ2-5; tentatively, D is TRBD2 (6 bases). Germline-derived CDR1 and CDR2 are SGHDN and FVKESK. The CDR3 is 14 amino acids. The V end lost 0 bases, the J end lost 5 bases, and 10 bases lay between the germline ends. The CDR3 sequence is CASSQDRGWETQYF. In DNA, the CDR3 is TGTGCCAGCAGCCAAGATCGGGGGTGGGAGACCCAGTACTTC.

V gene TRBV6-5 combines with J gene TRBJ1-4; tentative D call: TRBD1 (6 bases). Germline V gene data show CDR1 as MNHEY and CDR2 as SVGAGI. V gave up 10 bases and J gave up 14 bases, with 29 bases separating them. This CDR3 is built from 15 residues. The CDR3 is CAIGVRGQSLTGLFF. As DNA, the CDR3 is TGTGCCATAGGGGTTCGGGGACAAAGTTTGACGGGGCTGTTTTTT.

The chain uses TRBV7-2 and TRBJ2-1; TRBD2 matches 10 bases. The CDR3 sequence is 18 residues long. The germline CDR1 and CDR2 sequences are SGHTA and FQGNSA. Trimming cost V 1 base and J 7 bases; bases outside gene matches: 13. DNA for the CDR3: TGTGCCAGCAGCTTAGTCCCCACTAGCGGGGCCCTTCTGAATGAGCAGTTCTTC. Its translation is CASSLVPTSGALLNEQFF.

This chain joins TRBV6-5 and TRBJ1-2; TRBD1 is a possible D gene (6 bases). V was shortened by 4 bases and J by 11 bases, with 11 bases between the two germline ends. Germline loops: CDR1 MNHEY, CDR2 SVGAGI. The CDR3 length is 11 residues. The DNA of the CDR3 is TGTGCCAGCAGTTCCACAGGGAGTTACACCTTC. Encoded protein: CASSSTGSYTF.

The chain has TRBV24-1 and TRBJ1-5; no clear D. The CDR3 totals 17 residues. Germline CDR1 is KGHDR and CDR2 is SFDVKD. Deletions cut 1 base from V and 0 bases from J, with 12 bases between. The DNA of the CDR3 is TGTGCCACCAGTGATTTCTGGCAAAAAGATAGCAATCAGCCCCAGCATTTT. Protein: CATSDFWQKDSNQPQHF.

This chain uses TRBV24-1 with TRBJ2-4; no definite D call. Deletions cut 4 bases from V and 9 bases from J, with 6 bases between. Germline loops: CDR1 KGHDR, CDR2 SFDVKD. CDR3 length equals 11 residues. The CDR3 spells CATSEGSIQYF. In DNA form, the CDR3 reads TGTGCCACCAGTGAGGGAAGCATTCAGTACTTC.

The chain uses TRBV27 and TRBJ2-1, with TRBD2 matching over 8 bases. This CDR3 region has 14 residues. Trimming cost V 3 bases and J 10 bases; bases outside gene matches: 8. From germline, CDR1 is MNHEY and CDR2 SMNVEV (reference sequence). The CDR3 bases are TGTGCCAGCAGTTTTAACGGGGGGGCTGGGGAGCAGTTCTTC. This gives the protein CASSFNGGAGEQFF.

The chain has TRBV5-4 and TRBJ2-3, with TRBD1 as a possible D gene (5 bases). Trimming took 4 bases from V and 5 from J, leaving 11 bases between them. This CDR3 has 13 amino acids. CDR1 is SGHNT, CDR2 YYREEE, per germline (reference sequence). The CDR3 reads CASSGGARDTQYF. CDR3 DNA: TGTGCCAGCAGCGGTGGGGCGAGAGATACGCAGTATTTT.

The J gene is TRBJ1-1, the V gene TRBV7-8, with D unresolved. This CDR3 has 13 residues. CDR1 is SGHVS, CDR2 FQNEAQ, per germline. With 2 bases removed from V and 4 bases from J, the gap between germline ends came to 8 bases. The CDR3 loop reads CASSLSEGTEAFF. Here the CDR3 DNA reads TGTGCCAGCAGCTTATCAGAAGGCACTGAAGCTTTCTTT.

The genes are TRBV2 and TRBJ1-5, with a possible D match to TRBD1 (6 bases). The germline gives CDR1 SNHLY, CDR2 FYNNEI. The CDR3 is made up of 14 amino acids. Trimming stripped 5 bases from V and 4 bases from J, with 12 bases between. The CDR3: CASSPLGGNQPQHF. CDR3 coding DNA: TGTGCCAGCAGTCCTTTAGGGGGGAATCAGCCCCAGCATTTT.